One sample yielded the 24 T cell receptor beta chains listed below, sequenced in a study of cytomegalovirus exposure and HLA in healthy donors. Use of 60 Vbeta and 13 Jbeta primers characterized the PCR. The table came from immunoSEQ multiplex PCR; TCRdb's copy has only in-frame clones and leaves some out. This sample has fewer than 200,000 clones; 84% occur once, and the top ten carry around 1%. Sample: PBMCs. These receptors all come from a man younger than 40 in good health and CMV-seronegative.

The DNA for the CDR3 is TGTGCCAGCAGTTCGACAGGGGATACCTCACCCCTCCACTTT. It codes for CASSSTGDTSPLHF. V usage is TRBV11-3 and J usage is TRBJ1-6; 8 bases fit TRBD1. V shed 6 bases and J 10 bases; nucleotides not matched to a gene: 8. The CDR3 is made up of 14 amino acids. From germline, CDR1 is SGHNT and CDR2 YENEEA.

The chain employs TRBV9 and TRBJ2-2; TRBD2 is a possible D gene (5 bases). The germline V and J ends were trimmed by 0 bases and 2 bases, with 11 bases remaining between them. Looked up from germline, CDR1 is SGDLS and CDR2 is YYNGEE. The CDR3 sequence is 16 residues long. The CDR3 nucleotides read TGTGCCAGCAGCGTAGTAGGTAGCGTCAACACCGGGGAGCTGTTTTTT. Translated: CASSVVGSVNTGELFF.

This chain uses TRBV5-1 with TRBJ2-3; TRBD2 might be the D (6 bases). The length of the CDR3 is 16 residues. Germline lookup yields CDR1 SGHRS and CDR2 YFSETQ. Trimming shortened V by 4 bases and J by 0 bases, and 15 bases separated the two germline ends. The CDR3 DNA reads TGCGCCAGCAGCAACACGGCGGGAATTAGCACAGATACGCAGTATTTT. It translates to CASSNTAGISTDTQYF.

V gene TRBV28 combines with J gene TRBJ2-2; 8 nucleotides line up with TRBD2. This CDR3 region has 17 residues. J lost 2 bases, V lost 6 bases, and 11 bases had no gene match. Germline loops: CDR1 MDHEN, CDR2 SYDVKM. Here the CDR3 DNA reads TGTGCCAGCAGGGCGGGGGGACTCGAAGTAAACACCGGGGAGCTGTTTTTT. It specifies CASRAGGLEVNTGELFF.

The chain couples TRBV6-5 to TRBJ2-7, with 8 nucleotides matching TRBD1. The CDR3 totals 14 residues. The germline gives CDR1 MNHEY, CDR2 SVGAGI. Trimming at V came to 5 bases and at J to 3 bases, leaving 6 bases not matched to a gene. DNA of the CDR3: TGTGCCAGCAGTCCATATACAGGGGGCTACGAGCAGTACTTC. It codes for CASSPYTGGYEQYF.

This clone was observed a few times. As DNA, the CDR3 is TGTGCCAGCAGCCGCGGCTTGTCCTCCGTCCACGAGCAGTACTTC. Translation: CASSRGLSSVHEQYF. The chain carries TRBV11-2 and TRBJ2-7; D is unresolved. The CDR3 runs to 15 residues. The V gene lost 5 bases and the J gene lost 5 bases, with 19 bases spanning the gap. The V gene's germline CDR1 is SGHAT and CDR2 FQNNGV.

The CDR3 protein is CASSARGFNNEQFF. CDR3 DNA sequence: TGTGCCAGCAGTGCCCGGGGGTTCAACAATGAGCAGTTCTTC. The chain employs TRBV2 and TRBJ2-1; D might be TRBD2 (6 bases). CDR3 size: 14 residues. Trimming left V 4 bases short and J 5 bases short, with 12 bases between. Germline V lookup: CDR1 SNHLY, CDR2 FYNNEI.

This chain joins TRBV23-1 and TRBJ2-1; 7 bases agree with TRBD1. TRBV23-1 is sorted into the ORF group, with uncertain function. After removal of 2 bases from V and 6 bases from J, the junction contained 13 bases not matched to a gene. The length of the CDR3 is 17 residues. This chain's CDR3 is CASSQTPWDSETNEQFF. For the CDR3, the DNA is TGCGCCAGCAGTCAAACCCCTTGGGACAGTGAGACCAATGAGCAGTTCTTC.

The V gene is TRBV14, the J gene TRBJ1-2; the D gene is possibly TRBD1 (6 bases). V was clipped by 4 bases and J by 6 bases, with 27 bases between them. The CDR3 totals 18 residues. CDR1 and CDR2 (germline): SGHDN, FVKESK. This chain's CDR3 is CASSRTQPTGITSHGYTF. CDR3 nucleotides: TGTGCCAGCAGCCGGACTCAACCTACAGGGATCACTTCCCATGGCTACACCTTC.

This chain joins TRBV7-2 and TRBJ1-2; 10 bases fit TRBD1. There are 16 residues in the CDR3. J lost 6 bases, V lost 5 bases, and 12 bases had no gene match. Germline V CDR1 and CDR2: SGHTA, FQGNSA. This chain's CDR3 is CASSPRQTGTGDGYTF. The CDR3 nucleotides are TGTGCCAGCAGCCCCCGGCAGACCGGGACAGGGGATGGCTACACCTTC.

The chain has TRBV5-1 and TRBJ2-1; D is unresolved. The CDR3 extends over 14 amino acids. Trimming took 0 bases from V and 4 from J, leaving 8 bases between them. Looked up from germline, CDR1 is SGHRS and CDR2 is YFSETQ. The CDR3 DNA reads TGCGCCAGCAGCTTGGAGACTCTATACAATGAGCAGTTCTTC. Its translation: CASSLETLYNEQFF.

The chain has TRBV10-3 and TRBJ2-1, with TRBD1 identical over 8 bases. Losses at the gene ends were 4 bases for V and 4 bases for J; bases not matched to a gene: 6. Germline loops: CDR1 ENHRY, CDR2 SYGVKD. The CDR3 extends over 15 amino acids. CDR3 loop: CAISVSGGEYNEQFF. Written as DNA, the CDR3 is TGTGCCATCAGTGTATCAGGGGGCGAGTACAATGAGCAGTTCTTC.

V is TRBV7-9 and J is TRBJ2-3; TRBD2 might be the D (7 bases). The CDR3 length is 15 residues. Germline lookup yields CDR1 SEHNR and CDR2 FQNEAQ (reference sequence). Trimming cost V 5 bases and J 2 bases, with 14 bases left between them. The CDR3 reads CASSEGAGATDTQYF. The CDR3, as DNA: TGTGCCAGCAGCGAAGGCGCGGGGGCCACAGATACGCAGTATTTT.

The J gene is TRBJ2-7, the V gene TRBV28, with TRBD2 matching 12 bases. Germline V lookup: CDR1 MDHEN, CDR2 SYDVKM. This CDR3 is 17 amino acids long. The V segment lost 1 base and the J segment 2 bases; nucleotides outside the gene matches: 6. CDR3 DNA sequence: TGTGCCAGCAGTTTATTAACCCGACTAGCGGGGGCCTACGAGCAGTACTTC. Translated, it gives CASSLLTRLAGAYEQYF.

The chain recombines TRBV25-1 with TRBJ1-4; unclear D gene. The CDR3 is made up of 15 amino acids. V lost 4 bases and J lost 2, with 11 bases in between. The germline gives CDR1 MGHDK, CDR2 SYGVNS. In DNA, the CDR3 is TGTGCCAGCAGTGGATCAACCGGGACTAATGAAAAACTGTTTTTT. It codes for CASSGSTGTNEKLFF.

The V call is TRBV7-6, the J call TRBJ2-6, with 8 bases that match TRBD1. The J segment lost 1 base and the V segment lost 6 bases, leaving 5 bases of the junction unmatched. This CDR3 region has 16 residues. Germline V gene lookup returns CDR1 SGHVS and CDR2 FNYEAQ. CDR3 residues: CASRDRGSSGANVLTF. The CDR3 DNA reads TGTGCCAGCAGAGACAGGGGAAGTTCTGGGGCCAACGTCCTGACTTTC.

CDR3 in amino acids: CASSLQGAAKNIQYF. In DNA form, the CDR3 reads TGTGCCAGCAGTTTGCAGGGGGCAGCCAAAAACATTCAGTACTTC. The V gene is TRBV27, the J gene TRBJ2-4, with 8 bases fitting TRBD1. V shed 3 bases and J 0 bases; nucleotides not matched to a gene: 1. The CDR3 runs 15 residues. Germline values: CDR1 MNHEY, CDR2 SMNVEV (reference sequence).

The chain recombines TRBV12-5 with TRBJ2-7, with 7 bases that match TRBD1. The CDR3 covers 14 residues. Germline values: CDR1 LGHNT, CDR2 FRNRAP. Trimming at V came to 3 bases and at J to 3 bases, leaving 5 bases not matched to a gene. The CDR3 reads CASGFGTDNYEQYF. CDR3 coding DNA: TGTGCTAGTGGTTTCGGGACAGACAACTACGAGCAGTACTTC.

CDR3: CASSQTVARAHEQYF. Written as DNA, the CDR3 is TGCGCCAGCAGCCAAACGGTCGCCAGGGCCCACGAGCAGTACTTC. V gene TRBV4-1 combines with J gene TRBJ2-5; maybe TRBD1 (5 bases). The end of the DNA is better explained by TRBJ2-7, so the J call may be wrong. Germline values: CDR1 MGHRA, CDR2 YSYEKL. The CDR3 loop spans 15 amino acids.

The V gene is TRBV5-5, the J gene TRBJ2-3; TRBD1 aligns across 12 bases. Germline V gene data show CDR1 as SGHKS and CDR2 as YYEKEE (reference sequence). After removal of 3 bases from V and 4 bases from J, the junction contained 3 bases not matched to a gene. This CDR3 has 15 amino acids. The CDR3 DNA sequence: TGTGCCAGCAGCTCGGGACAGGGGGCAGCAGATACGCAGTATTTT. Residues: CASSSGQGAADTQYF.

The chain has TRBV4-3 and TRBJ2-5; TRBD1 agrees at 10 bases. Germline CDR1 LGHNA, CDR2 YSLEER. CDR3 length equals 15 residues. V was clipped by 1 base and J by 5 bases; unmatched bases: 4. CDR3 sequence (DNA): TGCGCCAGCAGCCAAGGCGGGACAGGGGCTGAGACCCAGTACTTC. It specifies CASSQGGTGAETQYF.

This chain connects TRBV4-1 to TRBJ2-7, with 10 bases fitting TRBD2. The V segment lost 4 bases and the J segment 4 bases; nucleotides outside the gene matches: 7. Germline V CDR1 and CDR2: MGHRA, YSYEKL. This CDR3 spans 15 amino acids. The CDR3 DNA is TGCGCCAGCAGCCCTCTAGCGGGGGAGACATACGAGCAGTACTTC. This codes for CASSPLAGETYEQYF.

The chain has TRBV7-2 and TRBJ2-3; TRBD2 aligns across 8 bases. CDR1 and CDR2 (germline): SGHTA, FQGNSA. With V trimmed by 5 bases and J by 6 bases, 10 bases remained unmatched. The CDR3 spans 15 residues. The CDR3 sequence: CASSTQAGEKDTQYF. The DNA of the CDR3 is TGTGCCAGCAGCACGCAAGCGGGAGAGAAGGATACGCAGTATTTT.

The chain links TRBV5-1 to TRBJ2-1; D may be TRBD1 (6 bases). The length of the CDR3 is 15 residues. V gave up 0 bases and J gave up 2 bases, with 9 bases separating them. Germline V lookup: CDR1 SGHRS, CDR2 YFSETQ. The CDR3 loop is CASSLDRVAYNEQFF. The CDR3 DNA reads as TGCGCCAGCAGCTTGGACAGGGTTGCCTACAATGAGCAGTTCTTC.